Following are 30 T cell receptor beta chains from one sample sequenced in a study of blood T cell repertoires in COVID-19. Repertoires were generated with immunoSEQ multiplex PCR, while TCRdb's copy carries only in-frame clones and drops some. The sample shows 100,000 or so clones, about 87% of them seen only once. Sequenced sample: peripheral blood. All receptors derive from a woman under 40 with acute or convalescent COVID-19.

In its sample, this clone was seen once. This chain connects TRBV28 to TRBJ1-2; TRBD1 matches 8 bases. This CDR3 contains 15 residues. V gave up 5 bases and J gave up 13 bases; unmatched junction bases: 18. Per germline, CDR1 MDHEN and CDR2 SYDVKM. Here the CDR3 DNA reads TGTGCCAGCAGTATACCTGGACAGGGCCCCTCCTTTCGCACCTTC. Protein sequence: CASSIPGQGPSFRTF.

The chain uses TRBV9 and TRBJ2-1; TRBD2 matches 9 bases. J lost 4 bases, V lost 3 bases, and 5 bases had no gene match. Germline V gives CDR1 SGDLS, CDR2 YYNGEE. The CDR3 is 15 amino acids. The CDR3 DNA sequence: TGTGCCAGCAGCGCTGCGGGGGGGCGTTACAATGAGCAGTTCTTC. This encodes CASSAAGGRYNEQFF.

This rearrangement joins TRBV6-6 to TRBJ1-1; 7 bases align to TRBD1. Looked up from germline, CDR1 is MNHNY and CDR2 is SVGAGI (reference sequence). The CDR3 runs to 15 residues. V shed 5 bases, J shed 1 base, and the junction held 7 bases outside the gene matches. The CDR3 loop reads CASSHLQGSNTEAFF. For the CDR3, the DNA is TGTGCCAGCAGTCACCTACAGGGGTCGAACACTGAAGCTTTCTTT.

The genes are TRBV28 and TRBJ1-5, with 7 bases fitting TRBD1. From germline, CDR1 is MDHEN and CDR2 SYDVKM. The CDR3 spans 16 residues. With V trimmed by 6 bases and J by 5 bases, 13 bases remained unmatched. In nucleotides, the CDR3 is TGTGCCAGCAGAAAAACAGGGAAGGGGGCTGATCAGCCCCAGCATTTT. Protein sequence: CASRKTGKGADQPQHF.

The rearrangement uses TRBV7-3 and TRBJ1-6; 9 bases match TRBD1. V lost 2 bases, J lost 7 bases, and 9 bases stayed unmatched. The CDR3 length is 17 residues. Germline assignment: CDR1 SGHTA and CDR2 FQGTGA. DNA for the CDR3: TGTGCCAGCAGCTTACGTGGACAGGGGCTAGGGAATTCACCCCTCCACTTT. This gives the protein CASSLRGQGLGNSPLHF.

The V and J genes are TRBV24-1 and TRBJ2-3; TRBD1 might be the D (6 bases). The CDR3 consists of 13 residues. Trimming pared 6 bases from V and 6 bases from J, leaving 12 bases between. Germline CDR1 is KGHDR and CDR2 is SFDVKD. CDR3 nucleotide sequence: TGTGCCACCAGTCCAGGGGTTTTGGATACGCAGTATTTT. Protein: CATSPGVLDTQYF.

The chain has TRBV4-1 and TRBJ2-1; possibly TRBD2 for D (7 bases). Trimming removed 0 bases from V and 2 bases from J, with 11 bases in between. Germline V gives CDR1 MGHRA, CDR2 YSYEKL. CDR3 length: 16 residues. The CDR3, as DNA: TGCGCCAGCAGCCAAGAAGGGGGGGTGACCTACAATGAGCAGTTCTTC. Translated, it gives CASSQEGGVTYNEQFF.

The rearrangement links TRBV28 to TRBJ1-3; unclear D gene. The germline V and J ends were trimmed by 8 bases and 4 bases, with 15 bases remaining between them. CDR1 MDHEN and CDR2 SYDVKM come from the germline V gene. The CDR3 consists of 14 residues. CDR3 loop: CASHSRISGNTIYF. CDR3 DNA sequence: TGTGCCAGCCACAGCAGGATTTCCGGAAACACCATATATTTT.

The chain recombines TRBV30 with TRBJ1-5; TRBD1 matches 9 bases. CDR1 GTSNPN and CDR2 SVGIG come from the germline V gene (reference sequence). J gave up 3 bases and V 0 bases, and 3 bases lay outside the gene matches. CDR3 length: 15 amino acids. The CDR3 DNA is TGTGCCTGGAGTGTAGGGACAGGGTTCAATCAGCCCCAGCATTTT. This codes for CAWSVGTGFNQPQHF.

The chain employs TRBV5-6 and TRBJ1-4; D perhaps matches TRBD1 (5 bases). Looked up from germline, CDR1 is SGHDT and CDR2 is YYEEEE. The CDR3 is 15 residues long. V was trimmed by 3 bases and J by 7 bases, leaving 16 bases between them. Here the CDR3 reads CASSSKGTSGEKLFF. The CDR3 DNA reads TGTGCCAGCAGCTCCAAAGGGACTAGCGGTGAAAAACTGTTTTTT.

The chain is built from TRBV7-3 and TRBJ1-1; 9 bases fit TRBD1. This CDR3 has 14 residues. The trim removed 5 bases at V and 4 bases at J, leaving 5 bases unmatched. Looked up from germline, CDR1 is SGHTA and CDR2 is FQGTGA. This chain's CDR3 is CASSEQGASTEAFF. The CDR3 DNA follows: TGTGCCAGCAGCGAACAGGGGGCGAGCACTGAAGCTTTCTTT.

This clone has just one count. This chain joins TRBV19 and TRBJ2-2, with D possibly matching TRBD2 (5 bases). The germline V gene encodes CDR1 LNHDA and CDR2 SQIVND (reference sequence). Trimming stripped 5 bases from V and 3 bases from J, with 16 bases between. The CDR3 sequence is 16 residues long. The CDR3 coding sequence is TGTGCCAGTAGTGGCTTGGGAGATCGGTACACCGGGGAGCTGTTTTTT. This gives the protein CASSGLGDRYTGELFF.

The chain joins TRBV5-1 to TRBJ2-3; 8 bases match TRBD1. This CDR3 has 16 amino acids. Germline values: CDR1 SGHRS, CDR2 YFSETQ. Unmatched junction bases numbered 6, after V lost 0 bases and J lost 3 bases. The CDR3 protein is CASSLGTGMGTDTQYF. The CDR3 nucleotides are TGCGCCAGCAGCTTGGGGACAGGGATGGGGACAGATACGCAGTATTTT.

V usage is TRBV7-2 and J usage is TRBJ1-4; D is undetermined. The germline CDR1 and CDR2 sequences are SGHTA and FQGNSA. This CDR3 region has 16 residues. Trimming pared 4 bases from V and 0 bases from J, leaving 12 bases between. CDR3 sequence: CASSWGGIATNEKLFF. The CDR3 nucleotides read TGTGCCAGCAGCTGGGGAGGGATTGCAACTAATGAAAAACTGTTTTTT. The whole variable domain, filled in from reference TRBV7-2 and TRBJ1-4, reads GAGVSQSPSNKVTEKGKDVELRCDPISGHTALYWYRQSLGQGLEFLIYFQGNSAPDKSGLPSDRFSAERTGGSVSTLTIQRTQQEDSAVYLCASSWGGIATNEKLFFGSGTQLSVL.

The chain joins TRBV18 to TRBJ1-4; unclear D gene. This CDR3 spans 16 amino acids. Trimming took off 2 bases at V and 5 bases at J, with 15 bases between the two ends. The germline gives CDR1 KGHSH, CDR2 LQKENI. Here the CDR3 reads CASSPFPGSLNEKLFF. The CDR3 nucleotides are TGTGCCAGCTCACCATTCCCCGGGAGTCTAAATGAAAAACTGTTTTTT. The variable domain in full, with the rest retrieved from reference TRBV18 and TRBJ1-4, is NAGVMQNPRHLVRRRGQEARLRCSPMKGHSHVYWYRQLPEEGLKFMVYLQKENIIDESGMPKERFSAEFPKEGPSILRIQQVVRGDSAAYFCASSPFPGSLNEKLFFGSGTQLSVL.

This sequence joins TRBV6-5 and TRBJ2-7; 12 bases map to TRBD2. Germline CDR1 MNHEY, CDR2 SVGAGI. This CDR3 is built from 16 residues. V lost 2 bases, J lost 0 bases, and 2 bases stayed unmatched. CDR3 nucleotide sequence: TGTGCCAGCAGTTACCCTAGCGGGGGGGCCTCCTACGAGCAGTACTTC. As protein: CASSYPSGGASYEQYF.

This clone was recorded once. The V and J genes are TRBV28 and TRBJ2-6; TRBD1 is a possible D gene (5 bases). The CDR3 extends over 14 amino acids. From germline, CDR1 is MDHEN and CDR2 SYDVKM. Trimming pared 5 bases from V and 0 bases from J, leaving 5 bases between. CDR3 sequence reads: CASSDSSGANVLTF. The DNA of the CDR3 is TGTGCCAGCAGTGACAGCTCTGGGGCCAACGTCCTGACTTTC.

A word on this clone: The same CDR3 arises from other DNA sequences in this sample as well. The rearrangement uses TRBV5-1 and TRBJ1-2, with 9 bases lining up with TRBD1. Per the germline V gene, CDR1 is SGHRS and CDR2 is YFSETQ. The CDR3 runs to 14 residues. Germline trimming cut 4 bases from V and 5 bases from J; bases unmatched to any gene: 6. This CDR3 is CASSAGQGGYGYTF. As DNA, the CDR3 is TGCGCCAGCAGCGCGGGACAGGGTGGTTATGGCTACACCTTC. The entire variable domain, with the rest obtained from reference TRBV5-1 and TRBJ1-2, is as follows: KAGVTQTPRYLIKTRGQQVTLSCSPISGHRSVSWYQQTPGQGLQFLFEYFSETQRNKGNFPGRFSGRQFSNSRSEMNVSTLELGDSALYLCASSAGQGGYGYTFGSGTRLTVV.

CDR3 in amino acids: CASSNDRVYITSYEQYF. The CDR3 DNA reads as TGTGCCAGCAGCAACGACAGGGTCTACATTACTTCCTACGAGCAGTACTTC. The V and J genes are TRBV7-9 and TRBJ2-7, with 7 bases fitting TRBD1. Germline V gene data show CDR1 as SEHNR and CDR2 as FQNEAQ (reference sequence). The CDR3 sequence is 17 residues long. V gave up 5 bases and J gave up 1 base; unmatched junction bases: 14.

This chain joins TRBV28 and TRBJ2-7; the match to TRBD1 covers 8 bases. The CDR3 consists of 15 residues. Trimming cost V 6 bases and J 0 bases; bases outside gene matches: 7. Germline loops: CDR1 MDHEN, CDR2 SYDVKM. CDR3 in DNA: TGTGCCAGCAGCTCAGGGGGCGAAAACTCCTACGAGCAGTACTTC. The encoded protein is CASSSGGENSYEQYF.

The rearrangement uses TRBV13 and TRBJ1-1; no firm D call. The CDR3 runs 13 residues. CDR1 is PRHDT, CDR2 FYEKMQ, per germline (reference sequence). With 6 bases removed from V and 0 bases from J, the gap between germline ends came to 8 bases. Here the CDR3 DNA reads TGTGCCAGCAGTTTCCGAGTGAACACTGAAGCTTTCTTT. Amino acids: CASSFRVNTEAFF.

The V gene is TRBV3-1 (or the pseudogene TRBV3-2), the J gene TRBJ1-1; D gene uncertain. This CDR3 spans 13 amino acids. Trimming took off 1 base at V and 1 base at J, with 4 bases between the two ends. Germline loops: CDR1 LGHDT, CDR2 YNNKEL (reference sequence). The CDR3 protein is CASSQGRNTEAFF. The CDR3 coding sequence is TGTGCCAGCAGCCAAGGCAGGAACACTGAAGCTTTCTTT.

The V gene is TRBV2, the J gene TRBJ2-2, with no clear D. Per germline, CDR1 SNHLY and CDR2 FYNNEI. The CDR3 length is 12 residues. V was trimmed by 6 bases and J by 3 bases, leaving 5 bases between them. The CDR3 sequence: CASRTDTGELFF. As DNA, the CDR3 is TGTGCCAGCAGAACAGACACCGGGGAGCTGTTTTTT.

The chain employs TRBV19 and TRBJ2-1, with TRBD2 identical over 13 bases. Germline V gene data show CDR1 as LNHDA and CDR2 as SQIVND (reference sequence). There are 15 residues in the CDR3. V gave up 3 bases and J gave up 10 bases; unmatched junction bases: 6. CDR3 sequence (DNA): TGTGCCAGTAGTATTACTAGCGGGGGGGTCCAGGAGCAGTTCTTC. Protein sequence: CASSITSGGVQEQFF.

This sequence joins TRBV5-1 and TRBJ1-5; 9 positions agree with TRBD1. V shed 4 bases and J 2 bases; nucleotides not matched to a gene: 4. Germline V lookup: CDR1 SGHRS, CDR2 YFSETQ. The CDR3 totals 15 residues. CDR3 in amino acids: CASSPGQGRNQPQHF. Written as DNA, the CDR3 is TGCGCCAGCAGCCCTGGACAGGGGCGCAATCAGCCCCAGCATTTT.

J is TRBJ2-6 and V is TRBV3-1 (or the pseudogene TRBV3-2), with D possibly matching TRBD1 (5 bases). Trimming shortened V by 4 bases and J by 0 bases, and 13 bases separated the two germline ends. This CDR3 contains 17 residues. The germline gives CDR1 LGHDT, CDR2 YNNKEL (reference sequence). CDR3 in DNA: TGTGCCAGCAGCCCGCAGGGTTTTAGCTCTGGGGCCAACGTCCTGACTTTC. Translating it yields CASSPQGFSSGANVLTF.

This clone was observed a single time. The CDR3 DNA is TGTGCCAGCTCACCCGGTTCCCTAGCGGGGGACGAGCAGTACTTC. Amino acids: CASSPGSLAGDEQYF. V is TRBV18 and J is TRBJ2-7; 10 bases match TRBD2. This CDR3 is 15 amino acids long. Per germline, CDR1 KGHSH and CDR2 LQKENI. V trimming: 3 bases; J trimming: 5 bases; junction bases outside the gene matches: 7.

The V and J genes are TRBV2 and TRBJ1-2; no reliable D call. Germline CDR1 is SNHLY and CDR2 is FYNNEI. This CDR3 region has 18 residues. V was pared by 4 bases and J by 0 bases, with 21 bases between. The CDR3: CASSVAGSSPSANYGYTF. For the CDR3, the DNA is TGTGCCAGCAGTGTAGCGGGCAGCTCTCCTTCGGCTAACTATGGCTACACCTTC. Filled out from reference TRBV2 and TRBJ1-2, the complete variable domain reads EPEVTQTPSHQVTQMGQEVILRCVPISNHLYFYWYRQILGQKVEFLVSFYNNEISEKSEIFDDQFSVERPDGSNFTLKIRSTKLEDSAMYFCASSVAGSSPSANYGYTFGSGTRLTVV.

The chain combines TRBV28 with TRBJ2-7, with 10 bases identical to TRBD1. The CDR3 runs 16 residues. J was trimmed by 3 bases and V by 3 bases; bases with no gene match: 8. Germline V gene sequence: CDR1 MDHEN, CDR2 SYDVKM. The CDR3 nucleotides read TGTGCCAGCAGTTTCGGGACAGGGGTCGAGGGCTACGAGCAGTACTTC. Translation gives CASSFGTGVEGYEQYF.

This clone turned up a few times. The V call is TRBV12-3 or TRBV12-4, the J call TRBJ2-3; 7 bases are shared with TRBD1. V lost 2 bases to trimming and J lost 6 bases; unmatched junction nucleotides: 2. The CDR3 has 13 amino acids. This CDR3 is CASSLTGADTQYF. Here the CDR3 DNA reads TGTGCCAGCAGTTTAACAGGGGCTGATACGCAGTATTTT.